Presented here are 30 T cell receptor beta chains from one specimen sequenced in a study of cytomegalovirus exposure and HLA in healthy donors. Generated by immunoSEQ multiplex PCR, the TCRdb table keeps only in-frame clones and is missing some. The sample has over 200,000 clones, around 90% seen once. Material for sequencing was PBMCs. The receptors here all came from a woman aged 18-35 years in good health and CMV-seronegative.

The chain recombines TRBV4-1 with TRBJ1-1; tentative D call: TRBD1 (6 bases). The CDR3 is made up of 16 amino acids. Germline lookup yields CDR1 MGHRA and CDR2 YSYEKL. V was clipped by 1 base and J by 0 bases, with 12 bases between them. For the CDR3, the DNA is TGCGCCAGCAGCCAAGCCCCGGGACACTTGAACACTGAAGCTTTCTTT. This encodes CASSQAPGHLNTEAFF.

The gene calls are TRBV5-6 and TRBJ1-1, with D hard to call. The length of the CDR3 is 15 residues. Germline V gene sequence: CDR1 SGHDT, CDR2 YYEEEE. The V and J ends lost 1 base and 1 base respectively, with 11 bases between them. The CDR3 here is CASSLRFGGNTEAFF. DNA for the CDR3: TGTGCCAGCAGCTTGCGGTTTGGCGGGAACACTGAAGCTTTCTTT.

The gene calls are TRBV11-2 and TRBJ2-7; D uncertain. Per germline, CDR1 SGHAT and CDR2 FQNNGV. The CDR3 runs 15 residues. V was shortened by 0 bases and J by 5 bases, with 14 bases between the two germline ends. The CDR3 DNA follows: TGTGCCAGCAGCTTAGACGGCAGGCTGCTACACGAGCAGTACTTC. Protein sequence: CASSLDGRLLHEQYF. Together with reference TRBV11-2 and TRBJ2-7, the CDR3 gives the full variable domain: EAGVAQSPRYKIIEKRQSVAFWCNPISGHATLYWYQQILGQGPKLLIQFQNNGVVDDSQLPKDRFSAERLKGVDSTLKIQPAKLEDSAVYLCASSLDGRLLHEQYFGPGTRLTVT.

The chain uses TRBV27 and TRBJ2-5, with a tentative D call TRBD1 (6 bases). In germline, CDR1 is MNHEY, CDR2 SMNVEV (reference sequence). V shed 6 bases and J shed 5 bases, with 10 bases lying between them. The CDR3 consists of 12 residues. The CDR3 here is CASRQGRETQYF. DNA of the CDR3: TGTGCCAGCAGACAGGGTCGGGAGACCCAGTACTTC.

Here the CDR3 reads CAWSLDRGVVYEQYF. The CDR3 DNA sequence: TGTGCCTGGAGCCTGGACAGGGGGGTGGTCTACGAGCAGTACTTC. This chain links TRBV30 with TRBJ2-7, with 10 nucleotides matching TRBD1. CDR3 size: 15 residues. The germline CDR1 and CDR2 sequences are GTSNPN and SVGIG (reference sequence). V dropped 3 bases and J dropped 3; count of bases not matched to a gene: 8.

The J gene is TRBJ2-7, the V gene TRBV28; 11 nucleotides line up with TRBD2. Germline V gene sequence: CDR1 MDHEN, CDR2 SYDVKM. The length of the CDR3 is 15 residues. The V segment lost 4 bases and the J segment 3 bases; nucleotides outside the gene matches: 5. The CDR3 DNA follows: TGTGCCAGCAGTTCTCCGACTAGCGGGATCTACGAGCAGTACTTC. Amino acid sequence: CASSSPTSGIYEQYF.

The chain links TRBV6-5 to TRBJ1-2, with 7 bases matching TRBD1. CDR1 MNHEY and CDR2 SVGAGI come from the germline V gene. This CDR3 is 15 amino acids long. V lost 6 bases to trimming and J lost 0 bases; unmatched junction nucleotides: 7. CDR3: CASRLTGLSNYGYTF. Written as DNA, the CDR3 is TGTGCCAGCAGGCTGACAGGGCTATCTAACTATGGCTACACCTTC.

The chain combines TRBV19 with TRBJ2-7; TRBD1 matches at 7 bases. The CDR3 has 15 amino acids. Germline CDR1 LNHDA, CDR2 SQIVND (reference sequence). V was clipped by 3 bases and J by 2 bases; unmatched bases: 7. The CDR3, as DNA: TGTGCCAGTAGTATCGTGACAGGGAGTCCCTACGAGCAGTACTTC. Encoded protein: CASSIVTGSPYEQYF.

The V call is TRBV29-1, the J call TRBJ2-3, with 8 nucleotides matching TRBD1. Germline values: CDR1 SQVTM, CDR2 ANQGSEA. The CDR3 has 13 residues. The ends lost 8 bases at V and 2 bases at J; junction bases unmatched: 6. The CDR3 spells CSSWTGHTDTQYF. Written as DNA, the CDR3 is TGCAGCAGTTGGACAGGGCACACAGATACGCAGTATTTT.

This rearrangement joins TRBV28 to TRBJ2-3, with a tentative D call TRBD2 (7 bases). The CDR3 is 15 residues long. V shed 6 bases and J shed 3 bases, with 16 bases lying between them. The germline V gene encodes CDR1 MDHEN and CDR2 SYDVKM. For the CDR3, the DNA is TGTGCCAGCAGACCCAGCGGGACATGGACAGATACGCAGTATTTT. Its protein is CASRPSGTWTDTQYF.

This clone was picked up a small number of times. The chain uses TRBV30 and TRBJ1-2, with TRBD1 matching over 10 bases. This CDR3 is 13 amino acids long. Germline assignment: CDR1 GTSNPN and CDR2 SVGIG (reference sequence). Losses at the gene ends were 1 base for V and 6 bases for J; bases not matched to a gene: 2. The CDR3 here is CAWSETGGNGYTF. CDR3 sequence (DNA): TGTGCCTGGAGTGAGACAGGGGGCAATGGCTACACCTTC. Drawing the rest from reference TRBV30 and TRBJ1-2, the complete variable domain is SQTIHQWPATLVQPVGSPLSLECTVEGTSNPNLYWYRQAAGRGLQLLFYSVGIGQISSEVPQNLSASRPQDRQFILSSKKLLLSDSGFYLCAWSETGGNGYTFGSGTRLTVV.

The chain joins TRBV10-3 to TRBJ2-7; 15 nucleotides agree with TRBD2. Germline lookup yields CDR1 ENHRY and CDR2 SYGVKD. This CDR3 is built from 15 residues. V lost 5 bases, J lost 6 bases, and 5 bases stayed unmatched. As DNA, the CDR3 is TGTGCCATCAGTTTCGGGACTAGCGGGAGGCCCGAGCAGTACTTC. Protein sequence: CAISFGTSGRPEQYF.

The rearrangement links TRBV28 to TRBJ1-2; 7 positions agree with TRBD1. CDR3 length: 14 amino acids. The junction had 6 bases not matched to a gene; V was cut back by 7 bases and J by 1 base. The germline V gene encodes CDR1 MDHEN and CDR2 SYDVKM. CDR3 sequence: CASTEGQINYGYTF. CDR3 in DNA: TGTGCCAGCACCGAGGGACAGATTAACTATGGCTACACCTTC.

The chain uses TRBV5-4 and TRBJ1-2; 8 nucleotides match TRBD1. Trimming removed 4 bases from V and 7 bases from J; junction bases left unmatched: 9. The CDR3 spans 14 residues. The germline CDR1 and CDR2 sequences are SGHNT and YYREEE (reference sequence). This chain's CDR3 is CASSQIQGAGGYTF. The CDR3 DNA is TGTGCCAGCAGCCAAATTCAGGGGGCTGGTGGCTACACCTTC.

The CDR3 DNA follows: TGCGCCAGCAGCCAAGGTTCCCTACTTCAGGGGGCATTCACTGAAGCTTTCTTT. The encoded protein is CASSQGSLLQGAFTEAFF. The chain combines TRBV4-1 with TRBJ1-1; TRBD1 matches 8 bases. Looked up from germline, CDR1 is MGHRA and CDR2 is YSYEKL. The V segment lost 1 base and the J segment 4 bases; nucleotides outside the gene matches: 14. The CDR3 has 18 amino acids.

This CDR3 reads CASSIGGGDYEQYF. The DNA for the CDR3 is TGTGCCAGTAGTATAGGCGGTGGTGACTACGAGCAGTACTTC. V gene TRBV19 combines with J gene TRBJ2-7; no clear D gene. The germline V gene encodes CDR1 LNHDA and CDR2 SQIVND (reference sequence). The ends were cut back, 1 base at V and 3 bases at J, with 10 bases in the middle. The CDR3 loop spans 14 amino acids.

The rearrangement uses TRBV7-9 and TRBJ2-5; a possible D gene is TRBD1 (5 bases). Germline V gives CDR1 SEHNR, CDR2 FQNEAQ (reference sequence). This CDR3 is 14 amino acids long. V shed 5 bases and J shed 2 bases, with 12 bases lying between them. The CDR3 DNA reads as TGTGCCAGCAGCCTTCGACAGCCTCAAGAGACCCAGTACTTC. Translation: CASSLRQPQETQYF.

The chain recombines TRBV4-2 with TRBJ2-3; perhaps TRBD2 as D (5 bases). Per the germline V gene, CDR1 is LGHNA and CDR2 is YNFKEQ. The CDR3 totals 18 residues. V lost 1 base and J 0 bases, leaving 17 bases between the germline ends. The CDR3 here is CASSQALASFTSTDTQYF. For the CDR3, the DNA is TGTGCCAGCAGCCAAGCCCTAGCTAGCTTCACTAGCACAGATACGCAGTATTTT.

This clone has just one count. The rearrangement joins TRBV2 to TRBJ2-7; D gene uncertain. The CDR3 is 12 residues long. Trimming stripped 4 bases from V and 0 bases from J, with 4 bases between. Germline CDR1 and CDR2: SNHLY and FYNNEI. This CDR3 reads CASSANSYEQYF. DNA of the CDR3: TGTGCCAGCAGTGCAAACTCCTACGAGCAGTACTTC.

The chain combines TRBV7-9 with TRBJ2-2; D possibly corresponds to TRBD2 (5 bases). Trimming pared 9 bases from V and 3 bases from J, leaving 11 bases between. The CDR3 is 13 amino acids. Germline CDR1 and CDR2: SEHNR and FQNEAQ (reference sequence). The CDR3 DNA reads TGTGCCAGGGGAGTTATGGACACCGGGGAGCTGTTTTTT. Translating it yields CARGVMDTGELFF.

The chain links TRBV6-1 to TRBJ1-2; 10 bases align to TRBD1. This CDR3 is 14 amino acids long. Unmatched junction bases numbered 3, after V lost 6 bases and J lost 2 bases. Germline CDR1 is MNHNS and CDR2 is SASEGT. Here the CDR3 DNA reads TGTGCCAGCAGGGTGGACAGGGGGAACTATGGCTACACCTTC. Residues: CASRVDRGNYGYTF.

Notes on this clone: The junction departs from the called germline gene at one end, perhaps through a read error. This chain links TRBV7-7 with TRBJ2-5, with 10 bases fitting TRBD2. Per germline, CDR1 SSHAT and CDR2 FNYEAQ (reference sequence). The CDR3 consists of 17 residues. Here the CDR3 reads CASSPLWTSGTQETQYF. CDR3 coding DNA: TGTGCTAGCAGCCCCCTTTGGACTAGCGGAACCCAAGAGACCCAGTACTTC.

The CDR3 sequence: CASKPTLGDEQFF. The CDR3 nucleotides are TGTGCCAGCAAACCGACACTGGGCGATGAGCAGTTCTTC. The chain has TRBV28 and TRBJ2-1, with D hard to call. V lost 7 bases and J 8 bases, leaving 15 bases between the germline ends. The CDR3 is 13 amino acids. Germline CDR1 and CDR2: MDHEN and SYDVKM.

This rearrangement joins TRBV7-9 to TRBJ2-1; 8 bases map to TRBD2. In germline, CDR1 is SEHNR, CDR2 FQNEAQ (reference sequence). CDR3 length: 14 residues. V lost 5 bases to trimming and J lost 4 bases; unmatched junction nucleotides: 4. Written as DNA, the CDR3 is TGTGCCAGCAGCAAGGGACTAGGATACAATGAGCAGTTCTTC. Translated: CASSKGLGYNEQFF.

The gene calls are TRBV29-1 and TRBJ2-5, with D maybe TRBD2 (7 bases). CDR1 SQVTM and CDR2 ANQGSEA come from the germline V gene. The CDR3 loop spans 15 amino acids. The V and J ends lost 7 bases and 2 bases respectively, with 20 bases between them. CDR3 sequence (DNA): TGCAGCGCATGGGGAGGGGGAAGGAGACAAGAGACCCAGTACTTC. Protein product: CSAWGGGRRQETQYF.

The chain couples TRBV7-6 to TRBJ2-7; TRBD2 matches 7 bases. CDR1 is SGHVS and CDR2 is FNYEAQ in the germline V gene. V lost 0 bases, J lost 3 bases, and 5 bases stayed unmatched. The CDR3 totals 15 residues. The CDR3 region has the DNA TGTGCCAGCAGCTTAGCACCCGGCGGGAGCTACGAGCAGTACTTC. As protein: CASSLAPGGSYEQYF.

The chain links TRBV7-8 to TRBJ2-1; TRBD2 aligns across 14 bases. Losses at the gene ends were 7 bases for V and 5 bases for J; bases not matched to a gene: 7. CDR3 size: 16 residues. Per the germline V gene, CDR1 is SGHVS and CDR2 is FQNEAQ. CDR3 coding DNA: TGTGCCAGCACCGGGACTAGCGGGAGAGGCGACAATGAGCAGTTCTTC. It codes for CASTGTSGRGDNEQFF.

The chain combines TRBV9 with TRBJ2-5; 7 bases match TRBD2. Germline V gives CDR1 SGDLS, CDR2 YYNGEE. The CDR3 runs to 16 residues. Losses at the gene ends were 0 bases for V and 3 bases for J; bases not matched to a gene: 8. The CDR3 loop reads CASSVDGSGVKETQYF. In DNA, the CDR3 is TGTGCCAGCAGCGTAGACGGGAGCGGGGTGAAAGAGACCCAGTACTTC.

The CDR3 DNA sequence: TGTGCCAGCAGCCAAGATCTAGGGGCAAGTCAGCCCCAGCATTTT. This encodes CASSQDLGASQPQHF. This sequence joins TRBV4-2 and TRBJ1-5, with D possibly matching TRBD1 (5 bases). CDR3 size: 15 residues. Between the trimmed V and J ends, which lost 0 bases and 6 bases, there was a span of 12 bases. Germline lookup yields CDR1 LGHNA and CDR2 YNFKEQ.

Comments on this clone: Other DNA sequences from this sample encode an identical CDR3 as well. In DNA, the CDR3 is TGTGCCAGCAGCCCGGGACTAGCGGTCACAGATACGCAGTATTTT. Encoded protein: CASSPGLAVTDTQYF. The chain is built from TRBV28 and TRBJ2-3, with 11 bases aligning to TRBD2. V was pared by 6 bases and J by 2 bases, with 4 bases of the junction left unmatched. Germline CDR1 and CDR2: MDHEN and SYDVKM. The CDR3 extends over 15 amino acids.